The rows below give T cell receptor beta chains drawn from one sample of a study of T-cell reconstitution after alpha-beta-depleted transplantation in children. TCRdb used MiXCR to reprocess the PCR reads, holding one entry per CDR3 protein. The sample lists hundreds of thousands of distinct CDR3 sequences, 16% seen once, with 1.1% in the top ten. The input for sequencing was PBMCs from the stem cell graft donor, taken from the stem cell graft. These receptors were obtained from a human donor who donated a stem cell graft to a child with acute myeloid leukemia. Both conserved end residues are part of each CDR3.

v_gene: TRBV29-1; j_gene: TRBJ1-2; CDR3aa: CSVGWGDGYTF
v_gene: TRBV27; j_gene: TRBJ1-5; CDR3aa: CASSVQGDSNQPQHF
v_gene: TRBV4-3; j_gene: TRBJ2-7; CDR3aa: CASSQATGVGEQYF
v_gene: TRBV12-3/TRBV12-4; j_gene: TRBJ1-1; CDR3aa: CARTSITNTEAFF
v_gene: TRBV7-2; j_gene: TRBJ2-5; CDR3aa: CASTPAGAQETQYF
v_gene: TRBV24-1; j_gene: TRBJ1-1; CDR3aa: CATRGVSGTEAFF
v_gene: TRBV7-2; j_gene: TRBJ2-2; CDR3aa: CASSPSWGGGTGELFF
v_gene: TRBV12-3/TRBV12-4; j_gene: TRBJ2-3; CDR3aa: CASRRLAGGLDTQYF
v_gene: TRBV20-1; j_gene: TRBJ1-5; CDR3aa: CSARGATGDQPQHF
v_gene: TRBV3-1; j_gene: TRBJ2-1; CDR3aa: CASSQVGGGMDEQFF
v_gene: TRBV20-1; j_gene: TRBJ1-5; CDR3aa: CSARRGGGLEQPQHF
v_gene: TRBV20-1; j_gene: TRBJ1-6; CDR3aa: CSAKTHDGSPLHF
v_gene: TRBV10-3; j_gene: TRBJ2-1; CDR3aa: CAPGGQGANNEQFF
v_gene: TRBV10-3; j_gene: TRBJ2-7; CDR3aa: CAISEFEGGLYEQYF
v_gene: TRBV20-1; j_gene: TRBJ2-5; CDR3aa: CSAGGGFQETQYF
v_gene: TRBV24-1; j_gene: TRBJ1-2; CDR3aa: CATSDGSGTGVYGYTF
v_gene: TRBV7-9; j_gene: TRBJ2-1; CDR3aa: CASSDRERSYNEQFF
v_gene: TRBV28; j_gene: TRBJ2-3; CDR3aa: CASSLDSRGADTQYF
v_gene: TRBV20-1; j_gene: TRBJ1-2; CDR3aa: CSAIHLRASNYGYTF
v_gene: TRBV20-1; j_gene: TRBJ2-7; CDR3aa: CSATDRRVSSYEQYF
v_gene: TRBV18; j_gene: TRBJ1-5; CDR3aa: CASSPPGIDQPQHF
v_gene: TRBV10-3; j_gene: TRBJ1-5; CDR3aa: CAISEVGGSQPQHF
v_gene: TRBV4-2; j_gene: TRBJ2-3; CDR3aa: CASSQDPQAGGSDTQYF
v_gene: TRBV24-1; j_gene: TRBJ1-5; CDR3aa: CATSDADTQPQHF
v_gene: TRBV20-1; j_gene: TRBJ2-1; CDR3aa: CSARGVRGRLSNEQFF
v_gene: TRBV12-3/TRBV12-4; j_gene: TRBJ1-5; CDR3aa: CASSRTGVHQPQHF
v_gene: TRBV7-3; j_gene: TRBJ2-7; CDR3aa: CASSPDSSLLYEQYF
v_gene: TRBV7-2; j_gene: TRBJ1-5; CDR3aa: CASTEWEGNQPQHF
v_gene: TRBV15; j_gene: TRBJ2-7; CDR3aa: CATNLDRGDYEQYF
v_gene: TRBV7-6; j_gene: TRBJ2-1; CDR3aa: CASSLAQWRGNNEQFF
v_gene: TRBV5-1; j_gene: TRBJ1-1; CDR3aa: CASSLGRREQNTEAFF
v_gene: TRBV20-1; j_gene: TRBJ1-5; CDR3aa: CSAIIFSNQPQHF
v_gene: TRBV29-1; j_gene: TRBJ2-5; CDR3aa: CSAGRSTVQETQYF
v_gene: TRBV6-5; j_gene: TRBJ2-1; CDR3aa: CASSYSRGRTGGIIEQFF
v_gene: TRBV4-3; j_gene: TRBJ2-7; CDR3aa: CASSQGHLVGYEQYF
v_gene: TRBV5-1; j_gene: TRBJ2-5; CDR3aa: CASSDPGQDQETQYF
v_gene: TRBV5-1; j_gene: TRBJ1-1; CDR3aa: CASSFIERNTEAFF
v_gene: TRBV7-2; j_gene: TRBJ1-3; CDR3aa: CASSLAGHPSSGNTIYF
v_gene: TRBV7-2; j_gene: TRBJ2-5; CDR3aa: CASSRTNQETQYF
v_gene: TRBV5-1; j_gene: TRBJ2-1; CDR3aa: CASSQTGPYNEQFF
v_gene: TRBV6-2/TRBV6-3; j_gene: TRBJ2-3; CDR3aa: CASNHGTSELWQYF
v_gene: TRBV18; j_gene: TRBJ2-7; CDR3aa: CASSNAWETYEQYF
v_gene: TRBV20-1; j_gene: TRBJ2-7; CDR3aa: CSASLAGETYEQYF
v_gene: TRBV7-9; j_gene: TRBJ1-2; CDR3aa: CASSSHRTSSTPGYTF
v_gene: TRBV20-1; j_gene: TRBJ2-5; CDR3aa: CSASTTGETQYF
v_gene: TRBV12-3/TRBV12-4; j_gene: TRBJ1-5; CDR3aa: CASSAGAGGIQPQHF
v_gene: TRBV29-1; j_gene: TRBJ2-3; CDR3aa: CSVADGAQYF
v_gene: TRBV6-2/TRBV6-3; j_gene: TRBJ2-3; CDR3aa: CASSPPWRGFEVMGTDTQYF
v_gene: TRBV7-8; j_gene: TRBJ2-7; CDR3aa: CASSHRGEQYF
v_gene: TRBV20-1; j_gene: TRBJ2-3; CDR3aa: CSARAVSTDTQYF
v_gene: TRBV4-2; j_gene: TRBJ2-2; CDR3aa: CASSDDNRGVGELFF
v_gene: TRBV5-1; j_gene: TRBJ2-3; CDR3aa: CASSLDRGDTDTQYF
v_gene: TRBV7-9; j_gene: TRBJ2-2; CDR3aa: CASSFRRNTGELFF
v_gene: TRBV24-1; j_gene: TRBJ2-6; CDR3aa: CATSDSGANVLTF
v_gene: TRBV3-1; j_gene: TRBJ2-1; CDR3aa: CASSPSPNEQFF
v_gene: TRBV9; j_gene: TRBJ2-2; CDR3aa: CASSVTGTGSSGELFF
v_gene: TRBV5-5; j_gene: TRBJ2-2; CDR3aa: CASSSVGGANTGELFF
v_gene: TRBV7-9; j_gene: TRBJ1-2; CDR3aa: CASSLGGGGDYGYTF
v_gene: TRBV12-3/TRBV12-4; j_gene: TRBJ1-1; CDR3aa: CASSLGQSANTEAFF